Listed below are T cell receptor beta chains from one sample, sequenced in a study of shared clonotypes between healthy human individuals. The table came from immunoSEQ multiplex PCR; TCRdb's copy has only in-frame clones and leaves some out. Of a few million clones in the sample, approximately 94% were seen once. Sequencing input: naive CD4+ T cells sorted from blood. The source is a man between 18 and 35 years old in good health. Each CDR3 is given with its conserved first and last residue. A D gene is named only where the DNA matches it firmly. Clone sizes are given selectively: once, few, many, or a class where the clone is expanded.

v_call	clone_size	cdr3_length	j_call	d_call	cdr3_nt	cdr3_aa
TRBV5-1	NA	16	TRBJ2-5	TRBD2	TGCGCCAGCAGCTTGGTGAGCGGGGGGGCCGGTGAGACCCAGTACTTC	CASSLVSGGAGETQYF
TRBV6-5	once	13	TRBJ2-5	NA	TGTGCCAGCAGTCGGACGGGAGAAGAGACCCAGTACTTC	CASSRTGEETQYF
TRBV10-3	NA	13	TRBJ2-7	NA	TGTGCCATCAGTGTGTGGGGCTCGGACGAGCAGTACTTC	CAISVWGSDEQYF
TRBV21-1	NA	15	TRBJ2-1	NA	TGTGCCAGCAGCCTAGACAGGGGCGTTAACGATGAGCAGTTCTTC	CASSLDRGVNDEQFF
TRBV6-1	NA	13	TRBJ1-3	TRBD1	TGTGCCAGCAGTGACCCCCTCCGGGACAGGTTGTATTTT	CASSDPLRDRLYF
TRBV19	NA	15	TRBJ2-2	TRBD1	TGTGCCAGTACCACGTTAAACAGGGGAACCGGGGAGCTGTTTTTT	CASTTLNRGTGELFF
TRBV28	NA	13	TRBJ2-7	NA	TGTGCCAGCAGTTTGGGGGGCTCCTACGAGCAGTACTTC	CASSLGGSYEQYF
TRBV5-1	NA	12	TRBJ2-7	NA	TGCGCCACCCGTACGGTACACTACGAGCAGTACTTC	CATRTVHYEQYF
TRBV28	NA	15	TRBJ1-6	TRBD1	TGTGCCAGCAGCTTCCGGGACAGCTATAATTCACCCCTCCACTTT	CASSFRDSYNSPLHF
TRBV28	once	13	TRBJ1-2	NA	TGTGCCAGCAGTTTAAAGGGGCTATATGGCTACACCTTC	CASSLKGLYGYTF